The next 29 T cell receptor beta chains were all read from a single sample in a study of blood T cell repertoires in COVID-19. The data were produced by immunoSEQ multiplex PCR, yet TCRdb's version contains in-frame clones alone and is incomplete. The profile shows about 360,000 clones, around nine tenths of them singletons. The sample taken for sequencing was peripheral blood. These receptors all stem from a human donor in a cohort sampled during active COVID-19.

The chain employs TRBV19 and TRBJ2-7; TRBD2 agrees at 9 bases. The junction had 13 bases not matched to a gene; V was cut back by 7 bases and J by 6 bases. The CDR3 consists of 15 residues. Germline V gene data show CDR1 as LNHDA and CDR2 as SQIVND (reference sequence). This CDR3 reads CASTMRAGGWLEQYF. CDR3 nucleotides: TGTGCCAGTACCATGAGAGCGGGAGGATGGCTCGAGCAGTACTTC.

This chain uses TRBV19 with TRBJ2-1; TRBD2 might be the D (5 bases). Germline lookup yields CDR1 LNHDA and CDR2 SQIVND (reference sequence). V lost 3 bases, J lost 7 bases, and 25 bases lay in between. This CDR3 region has 18 residues. Written as DNA, the CDR3 is TGTGCCAGTAGTATGGTTCGACGGGAACGGCCTTCTGTGAATGAGCAGTTCTTC. Translation gives CASSMVRRERPSVNEQFF.

The V call is TRBV28, the J call TRBJ1-5; 7 bases match TRBD1. Unmatched junction bases numbered 6, after V lost 3 bases and J lost 4 bases. Germline CDR1 reads MDHEN; CDR2 reads SYDVKM. The CDR3 is 15 amino acids. In DNA, the CDR3 is TGTGCCAGCAGTTTGACAGGGACGACGAATCAGCCCCAGCATTTT. This gives the protein CASSLTGTTNQPQHF.

The chain uses TRBV5-1 and TRBJ1-1; tentative D call: TRBD1 (5 bases). V was clipped by 0 bases and J by 6 bases, with 15 bases between them. CDR1 and CDR2 (germline): SGHRS, YFSETQ. This CDR3 contains 15 residues. CDR3 region: CASSLGAGVGAEAFF. The DNA of the CDR3 is TGCGCCAGCAGCTTGGGGGCGGGGGTAGGCGCTGAAGCTTTCTTT. The full variable domain, completed using reference TRBV5-1 and TRBJ1-1, is KAGVTQTPRYLIKTRGQQVTLSCSPISGHRSVSWYQQTPGQGLQFLFEYFSETQRNKGNFPGRFSGRQFSNSRSEMNVSTLELGDSALYLCASSLGAGVGAEAFFGQGTRLTVV.

This clone was seen just once. The chain links TRBV19 to TRBJ2-7, with 9 positions matching TRBD2. The CDR3 runs 16 residues. The germline V gene encodes CDR1 LNHDA and CDR2 SQIVND (reference sequence). V trimming: 1 base; J trimming: 2 bases; junction bases outside the gene matches: 6. In DNA form, the CDR3 reads TGTGCCAGTAGTATAGTCCCGACTAGCGGTCCCTACGAGCAGTACTTC. Translating it yields CASSIVPTSGPYEQYF.

The chain has TRBV10-3 and TRBJ2-4; D perhaps matches TRBD2 (6 bases). Trimming left V 0 bases short and J 0 bases short, with 9 bases between. The length of the CDR3 is 16 residues. CDR1 ENHRY and CDR2 SYGVKD come from the germline V gene. CDR3 DNA sequence: TGTGCCATCAGTGAGTCCCAGGGACTAGCCAAAAACATTCAGTACTTC. Translated: CAISESQGLAKNIQYF.

This clone was seen many times. The chain couples TRBV3-1 (or the pseudogene TRBV3-2) to TRBJ1-1; TRBD1 is a possible D gene (5 bases). V was trimmed by 4 bases and J by 5 bases, leaving 20 bases between them. The CDR3 has 16 amino acids. Germline lookup yields CDR1 LGHDT and CDR2 YNNKEL (reference sequence). CDR3 DNA: TGTGCCAGCAGCCGAGGGTTGGGGGACTCGGCGACTGAAGCTTTCTTT. Its protein is CASSRGLGDSATEAFF.

This clone appeared a single time. The chain joins TRBV7-9 to TRBJ1-4; D is undetermined. Germline V gene sequence: CDR1 SEHNR, CDR2 FQNEAQ (reference sequence). V was pared by 6 bases and J by 5 bases, with 10 bases between. This CDR3 contains 13 residues. CDR3 protein: CASRKGGNEKLFF. Written as DNA, the CDR3 is TGTGCCAGCAGAAAAGGAGGGAATGAAAAACTGTTTTTT.

The chain uses TRBV4-1 and TRBJ2-1; TRBD2 matches at 7 bases. Unmatched junction bases numbered 9, after V lost 4 bases and J lost 3 bases. Germline CDR1 and CDR2: MGHRA and YSYEKL. The length of the CDR3 is 16 residues. The DNA for the CDR3 is TGCGCCAGCAGCCGCCCGGCGCTAGCGGACTACAATGAGCAGTTCTTC. It codes for CASSRPALADYNEQFF.

The rearrangement uses TRBV28 and TRBJ1-3; perhaps TRBD1 as D (5 bases). This CDR3 has 18 residues. With 5 bases removed from V and 4 bases from J, the gap between germline ends came to 24 bases. Germline V gene lookup returns CDR1 MDHEN and CDR2 SYDVKM. DNA for the CDR3: TGTGCCAGCAGTACCCCGATGGGGGGACCGCAGCGGGGAAACACCATATATTTT. Translated, it gives CASSTPMGGPQRGNTIYF.

V and J are TRBV15 and TRBJ1-2; 10 bases map to TRBD1. Germline-derived CDR1 and CDR2 are LNHNV and YYDKDF (reference sequence). J was trimmed by 8 bases and V by 0 bases; bases with no gene match: 6. This CDR3 is 15 amino acids long. This CDR3 is CATSRDRDRGFGYTF. The CDR3 DNA follows: TGTGCCACCAGCAGAGATCGGGACAGGGGCTTCGGCTACACCTTC.

This clone was counted a few times. The genes are TRBV6-1 and TRBJ2-1, with 7 nucleotides matching TRBD1. V lost 2 bases, J lost 10 bases, and 2 bases stayed unmatched. Germline V gene data show CDR1 as MNHNS and CDR2 as SASEGT. The CDR3 runs to 12 residues. The DNA of the CDR3 is TGTGCCAGCAGTGAAACGGGACAGGAGCAGTTCTTC. Encoded protein: CASSETGQEQFF.

The chain joins TRBV15 to TRBJ1-5; the D is unclear. V dropped 0 bases and J dropped 0 bases, with 9 bases sitting between them. This CDR3 region has 16 residues. Germline CDR1 and CDR2: LNHNV and YYDKDF (reference sequence). The DNA of the CDR3 is TGTGCCACCAGCAGAGATCGAGGTTATAGCAATCAGCCCCAGCATTTT. Its translation is CATSRDRGYSNQPQHF. Combining the CDR3 with reference TRBV15 and TRBJ1-5 gives the whole variable domain DAMVIQNPRYQVTQFGKPVTLSCSQTLNHNVMYWYQQKSSQAPKLLFHYYDKDFNNEADTPDNFQSRRPNTSFCFLDIRSPGLGDTAMYLCATSRDRGYSNQPQHFGDGTRLSIL.

The chain combines TRBV7-9 with TRBJ1-6; 9 nucleotides agree with TRBD1. Germline assignment: CDR1 SEHNR and CDR2 FQNEAQ (reference sequence). The CDR3 runs 17 residues. The trim removed 5 bases at V and 3 bases at J, leaving 8 bases unmatched. The CDR3 sequence is CASSPRQGEVYNSPLHF. The CDR3 region has the DNA TGTGCCAGCAGCCCGCGACAGGGGGAGGTCTATAATTCACCCCTCCACTTT.

The genes are TRBV20-1 and TRBJ2-7; 8 bases are a match to TRBD2. The V segment lost 0 bases and the J segment 13 bases; nucleotides outside the gene matches: 5. The CDR3 is made up of 11 amino acids. The germline gives CDR1 DFQATT, CDR2 SNEGSKA (reference sequence). The CDR3 sequence: CSARDSGTKYF. CDR3 sequence (DNA): TGCAGTGCTAGAGATAGCGGGACGAAATACTTC.

This sequence joins TRBV7-7 and TRBJ2-7; TRBD1 matches 7 bases. CDR1 and CDR2 from the germline V gene are SSHAT and FNYEAQ (reference sequence). This CDR3 has 13 residues. The junction had 1 base not matched to a gene; V was cut back by 2 bases and J by 3 bases. For the CDR3, the DNA is TGTGCCAGCAGCTTACGGACAGGCTACGAGCAGTACTTC. This gives the protein CASSLRTGYEQYF.

This sequence joins TRBV14 and TRBJ1-1, with a possible D match to TRBD1 (6 bases). V was pared by 8 bases and J by 1 base, with 11 bases between. The CDR3 runs 13 residues. Germline V gene data show CDR1 as SGHDN and CDR2 as FVKESK. The CDR3 loop reads CASGWTENTEAFF. DNA for the CDR3: TGTGCCAGCGGATGGACAGAGAACACTGAAGCTTTCTTT. The variable domain in full, with the rest retrieved from reference TRBV14 and TRBJ1-1, is EAGVTQFPSHSVIEKGQTVTLRCDPISGHDNLYWYRRVMGKEIKFLLHFVKESKQDESGMPNNRFLAERTGGTYSTLKVQPAELEDSGVYFCASGWTENTEAFFGQGTRLTVV.

The J gene is TRBJ2-5, the V gene TRBV9; maybe TRBD1 (5 bases). The CDR3 is 16 amino acids. The V gene's germline CDR1 is SGDLS and CDR2 YYNGEE. V lost 4 bases to trimming and J lost 2 bases, with 18 bases between them. This CDR3 reads CASSLYQGRDQETQYF. In DNA, the CDR3 is TGTGCCAGCAGCCTTTACCAAGGCAGGGATCAAGAGACCCAGTACTTC.

CDR3 sequence (DNA): TGTGCCAGCAGCCAATCCGGGACTAGCGGGAGGCAGGCAGATACGCAGTATTTT. Amino acids: CASSQSGTSGRQADTQYF. This chain links TRBV16 with TRBJ2-3; TRBD2 agrees at 15 bases. V shed 0 bases, J shed 4 bases, and the junction held 5 bases outside the gene matches. CDR3 length equals 18 residues. Germline lookup yields CDR1 KGHSY and CDR2 FQNENV.

The genes are TRBV7-3 and TRBJ2-2; TRBD2 matches 8 bases. The CDR3 has 15 residues. Germline assignment: CDR1 SGHTA and CDR2 FQGTGA. Germline trimming cut 5 bases from V and 2 bases from J; bases unmatched to any gene: 4. Here the CDR3 DNA reads TGTGCCAGCAGCCGGGCGGGGGGCAACACCGGGGAGCTGTTTTTT. Translation: CASSRAGGNTGELFF.

The chain links TRBV10-3 to TRBJ2-3; TRBD2 aligns across 8 bases. V dropped 9 bases and J dropped 5; count of bases not matched to a gene: 7. From germline, CDR1 is ENHRY and CDR2 SYGVKD. The CDR3 covers 13 residues. CDR3 DNA sequence: TGTGCCATTTTAGCGGGGCGGGAAGATACGCAGTATTTT. This sequence encodes CAILAGREDTQYF.

The V gene is TRBV5-1, the J gene TRBJ1-2, with D possibly matching TRBD1 (5 bases). There are 14 residues in the CDR3. Trimming stripped 0 bases from V and 8 bases from J, with 14 bases between. From germline, CDR1 is SGHRS and CDR2 YFSETQ. CDR3 amino acids: CASSLADSSRGYTF. The CDR3 DNA reads TGCGCCAGCAGCTTGGCCGACAGCTCTAGGGGCTACACCTTC. The variable domain in full, with the rest retrieved from reference TRBV5-1 and TRBJ1-2, is KAGVTQTPRYLIKTRGQQVTLSCSPISGHRSVSWYQQTPGQGLQFLFEYFSETQRNKGNFPGRFSGRQFSNSRSEMNVSTLELGDSALYLCASSLADSSRGYTFGSGTRLTVV.

There are a few counts of this clone. This chain joins TRBV14 and TRBJ2-7; possible D gene TRBD2, 6 bases. V lost 3 bases and J lost 5, with 11 bases in between. Per germline, CDR1 SGHDN and CDR2 FVKESK. The CDR3 loop spans 13 amino acids. CDR3 DNA sequence: TGTGCCAGCAGCCAGGGGAGGCAGAACGAGCAGTACTTC. Translating it yields CASSQGRQNEQYF.

The chain carries TRBV5-1 and TRBJ2-7, with 11 bases aligning to TRBD2. The V gene end was trimmed by 1 base and the J gene end by 6 bases; junction bases not matched to a gene: 9. The CDR3 spans 16 residues. CDR1 and CDR2 from the germline V gene are SGHRS and YFSETQ. CDR3 DNA: TGCGCCAGCAGCTTGAAAATTACTAGCGGGAGTTCCGAGCAGTACTTC. Encoded protein: CASSLKITSGSSEQYF. Full variable domain (missing parts from reference TRBV5-1 and TRBJ2-7): KAGVTQTPRYLIKTRGQQVTLSCSPISGHRSVSWYQQTPGQGLQFLFEYFSETQRNKGNFPGRFSGRQFSNSRSEMNVSTLELGDSALYLCASSLKITSGSSEQYFGPGTRLTVT.

The rearrangement links TRBV7-6 to TRBJ1-4; 9 bases line up with TRBD1. The V gene's germline CDR1 is SGHVS and CDR2 FNYEAQ. The J segment lost 6 bases and the V segment lost 6 bases, leaving 20 bases of the junction unmatched. The CDR3 contains 19 residues. CDR3 residues: CASRRLLGTGLIGDEKLFF. CDR3 sequence (DNA): TGTGCCAGCAGACGCCTTCTCGGGACAGGGCTCATTGGGGATGAAAAACTGTTTTTT.

This chain joins TRBV18 and TRBJ1-2; the D gene is possibly TRBD1 (5 bases). This CDR3 has 15 residues. Per germline, CDR1 KGHSH and CDR2 LQKENI. Trimming cost V 3 bases and J 8 bases, with 19 bases left between them. The CDR3 loop is CASSPLKQGLNGYTF. CDR3 nucleotides: TGTGCCAGCTCACCCCTAAAGCAGGGATTAAACGGCTACACCTTC.

A single count supports this clone. The rearrangement joins TRBV3-1 (or the pseudogene TRBV3-2) to TRBJ1-2; 9 positions agree with TRBD1. Germline V gives CDR1 LGHDT, CDR2 YNNKEL (reference sequence). With 2 bases clipped from V and 6 bases from J, the junction kept 10 bases outside the gene matches. This CDR3 contains 16 residues. The CDR3 bases are TGTGCCAGCAGCCAAACGGCGGGACAGGGTGTGCATGGCTACACCTTC. Protein sequence: CASSQTAGQGVHGYTF.

This clone was seen just once. This sequence joins TRBV7-9 and TRBJ2-1; possibly TRBD2 for D (5 bases). V was trimmed by 2 bases and J by 9 bases, leaving 14 bases between them. Germline CDR1 reads SEHNR; CDR2 reads FQNEAQ (reference sequence). The CDR3 spans 14 residues. This CDR3 reads CASSLLAHNTEQFF. The CDR3 nucleotides read TGTGCCAGCAGCTTACTAGCCCACAATACTGAGCAGTTCTTC. The full variable domain, completed using reference TRBV7-9 and TRBJ2-1, is DTGVSQNPRHKITKRGQNVTFRCDPISEHNRLYWYRQTLGQGPEFLTYFQNEAQLEKSRLLSDRFSAERPKGSFSTLEIQRTEQGDSAMYLCASSLLAHNTEQFFGPGTRLTVL.

The V call is TRBV14, the J call TRBJ1-4; D unresolved. The germline gives CDR1 SGHDN, CDR2 FVKESK. Between the trimmed V and J ends, which lost 0 bases and 8 bases, there was a span of 22 bases. This CDR3 has 18 residues. The CDR3 loop is CASSQDDSFGNRGEKLFF. CDR3 bases: TGTGCCAGCAGCCAAGATGATTCTTTTGGAAATCGAGGGGAAAAACTGTTTTTT. Supplemented by reference TRBV14 and TRBJ1-4, the full variable domain reads EAGVTQFPSHSVIEKGQTVTLRCDPISGHDNLYWYRRVMGKEIKFLLHFVKESKQDESGMPNNRFLAERTGGTYSTLKVQPAELEDSGVYFCASSQDDSFGNRGEKLFFGSGTQLSVL.